Below are 9 T cell receptor beta chains sequenced from a single sample in a study of beta chain features in type 1 diabetes. Study-level results: When Type 1 diabetes patients were examined, their TCRB CDR3s proved moderately but significantly shorter in all four CD4+ subsets.

These receptors' targets are unknown. What was sequenced were expressed TCRB transcripts, since all of the isolated RNA had been reverse transcribed. Clones were sequenced by immunoSEQ multiplex PCR, and TCRdb holds only the in-frame ones, with some missing. The data contain around 650,000 clones, around 12% of them singletons. Material: naive CD4+ T cells from blood. All receptors derive from a man aged 25-45 years with type 1 diabetes.

The table lists this clone with a few counts. The rearrangement joins TRBV5-1 to TRBJ2-6; no clear D gene. Trimming cost V 0 bases and J 1 base, with 5 bases left between them. Germline V CDR1 and CDR2: SGHRS, YFSETQ. The CDR3 is made up of 15 amino acids. The CDR3 coding sequence is TGCGCCAGCAGCTTGGGAGAGTCTGGGGCCAACGTCCTGACTTTC. It specifies CASSLGESGANVLTF.

CDR3 nucleotides: TGTGCCAGCCCGACGAGACCATCACTAAGGGATACGCAGTATTTT. Translated: CASPTRPSLRDTQYF. The chain has TRBV2 and TRBJ2-3; D is uncertain. Germline assignment: CDR1 SNHLY and CDR2 FYNNEI. V lost 8 bases, J lost 6 bases, and 21 bases lay in between. The CDR3 runs 15 residues.

The rearrangement joins TRBV10-3 to TRBJ1-4; a possible D gene is TRBD1 (5 bases). V lost 8 bases and J lost 7, with 14 bases in between. Germline lookup yields CDR1 ENHRY and CDR2 SYGVKD. This CDR3 spans 13 amino acids. CDR3 sequence: CAIRRGDFEKLFF. The DNA of the CDR3 is TGTGCCATCCGTCGGGGGGATTTTGAAAAACTGTTTTTT.

There are a few counts of this clone. V gene TRBV10-3 combines with J gene TRBJ2-5; possible D gene TRBD2, 6 bases. The J call may be faulty, since TRBJ2-7 better matches the DNA end. The CDR3 has 16 amino acids. Per the germline V gene, CDR1 is ENHRY and CDR2 is SYGVKD. CDR3 protein: CAISESGRGGPYEQYF. CDR3 bases: TGTGCCATCAGTGAGTCGGGGCGGGGAGGTCCCTACGAGCAGTACTTC.

This clone was recorded a few times. V is TRBV29-1 and J is TRBJ2-1; 12 bases are a match to TRBD2. Germline CDR1 reads SQVTM; CDR2 reads ANQGSEA. The length of the CDR3 is 13 residues. The J segment lost 8 bases and the V segment lost 6 bases, leaving 5 bases of the junction unmatched. CDR3 coding DNA: TGCAGCGTCTCCAGGACTAGCGGGGATGAGCAGTTCTTC. Translated, it gives CSVSRTSGDEQFF.

V and J are TRBV9 and TRBJ1-2; 10 bases line up with TRBD1. This CDR3 has 14 amino acids. Germline CDR1 is SGDLS and CDR2 is YYNGEE. Unmatched junction bases numbered 6, after V lost 2 bases and J lost 8 bases. CDR3 sequence reads: CASSVGQGMWGYTF. Written as DNA, the CDR3 is TGTGCCAGCAGCGTGGGACAGGGGATGTGGGGCTACACCTTC.

This clone was recorded a few times. This sequence joins TRBV4-3 and TRBJ1-1; perhaps TRBD1 as D (5 bases). CDR1 LGHNA and CDR2 YSLEER come from the germline V gene. V was shortened by 0 bases and J by 1 base, with 18 bases between the two germline ends. CDR3 length: 18 residues. CDR3 in DNA: TGCGCCAGCAGCCAAGATTCTTTTCGAAGAGGGACGAACACTGAAGCTTTCTTT. Residues: CASSQDSFRRGTNTEAFF.

The chain recombines TRBV11-2 with TRBJ1-6; TRBD1 matches 10 bases. V was clipped by 0 bases and J by 10 bases; unmatched bases: 3. The V gene's germline CDR1 is SGHAT and CDR2 FQNNGV. The CDR3 runs to 15 residues. The CDR3 sequence: CASSLEGTGASPLHF. The CDR3 bases are TGTGCCAGCAGCTTAGAAGGGACAGGGGCCTCACCCCTCCACTTT.

The J gene is TRBJ2-5, the V gene TRBV29-1, with a possible D match to TRBD1 (6 bases). CDR1 and CDR2 from the germline V gene are SQVTM and ANQGSEA. This CDR3 has 13 amino acids. V was shortened by 0 bases and J by 6 bases, with 11 bases between the two germline ends. The CDR3 is CSVEEAQGKTQYF. In DNA form, the CDR3 reads TGCAGCGTTGAAGAAGCCCAGGGGAAGACCCAGTACTTC.